Sequencing of this T cell receptor beta chain was carried out in a study of OX40 agonist ivuxolimab in advanced cancers. The table came from immunoSEQ multiplex PCR; TCRdb's copy has only in-frame clones and leaves some out. The sample shows about 140,000 clones, 85% to 95% of them seen only once. The CDR3 is 12 residues long. Trimming stripped 8 bases from V and 0 bases from J, with 8 bases between. Germline values: CDR1 GTSNPN, CDR2 SVGIG (reference sequence). This receptor was identified in an adult with an advanced solid tumor such as melanoma, head and neck, liver or kidney cancer. This chain joins TRBV30 and TRBJ2-1, with a tentative D call TRBD2 (6 bases). The material sequenced was CD4+ or CD8+ T cells sorted from blood, taken in a trial of the OX40 agonist ivuxolimab. This CDR3 is CAGTSSYNEQFF. CDR3 in DNA: TGTGCCGGGACTTCCTCCTACAATGAGCAGTTCTTC.